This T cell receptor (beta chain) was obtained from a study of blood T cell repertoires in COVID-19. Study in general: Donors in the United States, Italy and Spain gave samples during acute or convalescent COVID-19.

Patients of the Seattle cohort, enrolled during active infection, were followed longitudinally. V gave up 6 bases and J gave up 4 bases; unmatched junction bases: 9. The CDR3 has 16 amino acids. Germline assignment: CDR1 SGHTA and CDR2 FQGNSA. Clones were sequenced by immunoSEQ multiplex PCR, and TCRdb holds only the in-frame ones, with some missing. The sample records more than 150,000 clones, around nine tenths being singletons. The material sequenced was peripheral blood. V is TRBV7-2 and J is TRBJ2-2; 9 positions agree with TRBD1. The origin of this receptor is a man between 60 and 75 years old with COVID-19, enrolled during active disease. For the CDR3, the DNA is TGTGCCAGCAGGCCCCAGGGGACAGGGCTCACCGGGGAGCTGTTTTTT. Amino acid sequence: CASRPQGTGLTGELFF.